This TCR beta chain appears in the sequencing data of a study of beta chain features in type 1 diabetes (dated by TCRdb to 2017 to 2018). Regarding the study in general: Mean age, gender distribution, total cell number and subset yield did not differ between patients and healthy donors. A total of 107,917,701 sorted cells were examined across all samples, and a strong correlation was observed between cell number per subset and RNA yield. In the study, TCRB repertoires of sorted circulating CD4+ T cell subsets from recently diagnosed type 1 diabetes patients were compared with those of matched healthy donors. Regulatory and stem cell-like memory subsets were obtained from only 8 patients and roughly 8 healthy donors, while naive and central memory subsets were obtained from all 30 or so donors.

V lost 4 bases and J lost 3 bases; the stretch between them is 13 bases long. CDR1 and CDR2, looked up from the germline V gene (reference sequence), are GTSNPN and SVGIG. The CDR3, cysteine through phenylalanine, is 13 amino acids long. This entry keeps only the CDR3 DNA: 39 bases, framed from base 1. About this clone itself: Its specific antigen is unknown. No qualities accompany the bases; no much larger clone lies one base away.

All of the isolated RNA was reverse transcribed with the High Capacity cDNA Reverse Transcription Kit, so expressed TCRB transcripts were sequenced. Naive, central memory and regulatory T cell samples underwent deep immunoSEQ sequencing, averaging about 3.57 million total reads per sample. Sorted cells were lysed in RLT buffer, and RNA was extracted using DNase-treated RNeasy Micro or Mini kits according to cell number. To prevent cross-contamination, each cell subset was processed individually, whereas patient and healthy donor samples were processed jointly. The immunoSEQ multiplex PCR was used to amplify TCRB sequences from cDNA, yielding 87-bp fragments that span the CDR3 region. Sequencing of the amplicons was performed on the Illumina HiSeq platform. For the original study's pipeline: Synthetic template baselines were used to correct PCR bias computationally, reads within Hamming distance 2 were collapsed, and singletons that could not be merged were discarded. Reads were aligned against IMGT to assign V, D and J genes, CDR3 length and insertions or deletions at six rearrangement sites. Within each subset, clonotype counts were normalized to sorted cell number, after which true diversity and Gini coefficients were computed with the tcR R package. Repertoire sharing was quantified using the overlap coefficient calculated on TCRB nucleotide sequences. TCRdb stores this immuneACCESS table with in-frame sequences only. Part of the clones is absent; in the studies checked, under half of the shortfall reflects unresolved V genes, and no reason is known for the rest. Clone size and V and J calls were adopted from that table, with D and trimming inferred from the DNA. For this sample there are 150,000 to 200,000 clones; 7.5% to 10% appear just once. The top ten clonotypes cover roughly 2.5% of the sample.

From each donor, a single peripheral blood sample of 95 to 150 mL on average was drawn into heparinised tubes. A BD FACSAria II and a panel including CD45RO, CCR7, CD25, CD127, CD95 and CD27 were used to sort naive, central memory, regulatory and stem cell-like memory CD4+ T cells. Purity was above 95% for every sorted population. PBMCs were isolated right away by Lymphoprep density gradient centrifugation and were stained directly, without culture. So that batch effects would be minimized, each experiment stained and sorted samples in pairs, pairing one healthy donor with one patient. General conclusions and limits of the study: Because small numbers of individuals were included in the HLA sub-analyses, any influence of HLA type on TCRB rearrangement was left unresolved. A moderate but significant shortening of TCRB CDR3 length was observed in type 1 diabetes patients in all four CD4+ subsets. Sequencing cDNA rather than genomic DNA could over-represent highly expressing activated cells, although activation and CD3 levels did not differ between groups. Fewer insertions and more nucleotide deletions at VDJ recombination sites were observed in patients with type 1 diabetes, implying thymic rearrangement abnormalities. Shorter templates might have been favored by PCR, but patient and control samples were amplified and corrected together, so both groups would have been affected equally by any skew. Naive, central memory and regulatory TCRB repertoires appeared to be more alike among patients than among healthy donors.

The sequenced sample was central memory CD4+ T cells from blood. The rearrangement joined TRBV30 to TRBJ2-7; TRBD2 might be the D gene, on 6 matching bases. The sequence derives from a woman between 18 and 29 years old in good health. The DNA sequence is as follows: TGTGCCTGGACCCCGGCGGGGTACTACGAGCAGTACTTC. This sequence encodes CAWTPAGYYEQYF.